This is a list of T cell receptor beta chains from one sample in a study of OX40 agonist ivuxolimab in advanced cancers. Some clones are missing from TCRdb's copy, which holds only in-frame ones; the method was immunoSEQ multiplex PCR. This sample has approximately 74,000 clones, with roughly 82% found just once. The material sequenced was CD4+ or CD8+ T cells sorted from blood, taken in a trial of the OX40 agonist ivuxolimab. Receptors originate from an adult with an advanced solid tumor such as melanoma, head and neck, liver or kidney cancer. CDR3s include the opening cysteine and the closing phenylalanine or tryptophan. D genes are given only for firm matches. Clone sizes are given selectively: once, few, many, or a class where the clone is expanded.

v_gene: TRBV6-6; abundance: .; d_gene: .; j_gene: TRBJ2-5; CDR3nt: TGTGCCAGCAGTGGACCGGGCTCCTGGGGAGAGACCCAGTACTTC; CDR3aa: CASSGPGSWGETQYF
v_gene: TRBV5-1; abundance: .; d_gene: .; j_gene: TRBJ1-2; CDR3nt: TGCGCCAGCAGCTCGCTACGGGGAAACTATGGCTACACCTTC; CDR3aa: CASSSLRGNYGYTF
v_gene: TRBV4-3; abundance: .; d_gene: .; j_gene: TRBJ2-7; CDR3nt: TGCGCCAGCAGCCTACAGACCACACAGGGTTACGAGCAGTACTTC; CDR3aa: CASSLQTTQGYEQYF
v_gene: TRBV14; abundance: .; d_gene: TRBD1; j_gene: TRBJ2-2; CDR3nt: TGTGCCAGCAGCCGCGTCCAACAGGGGGCGAACGGGGAGCTGTTTTTT; CDR3aa: CASSRVQQGANGELFF
v_gene: TRBV6-6; abundance: .; d_gene: TRBD1; j_gene: TRBJ2-7; CDR3nt: TGTGCCAGCAGCCGGTGGGGACAGGGGTCGTCCGAGCAGTACTTC; CDR3aa: CASSRWGQGSSEQYF
v_gene: TRBV19; abundance: .; d_gene: .; j_gene: TRBJ2-5; CDR3nt: TGTGCCAGTAGTACGAGGGGTCTCCTCCAAGAGACCCAGTACTTC; CDR3aa: CASSTRGLLQETQYF
v_gene: TRBV29-1; abundance: once; d_gene: .; j_gene: TRBJ2-1; CDR3nt: TGCGGCGTTGGGTTGCACTACAATGAGCAGTTCTTC; CDR3aa: CGVGLHYNEQFF
v_gene: TRBV28; abundance: .; d_gene: .; j_gene: TRBJ1-1; CDR3nt: TGTGCCAGCAGTTTGATCGGGAGGAACACTGAAGCTTTCTTT; CDR3aa: CASSLIGRNTEAFF
v_gene: TRBV10-3; abundance: .; d_gene: TRBD2; j_gene: TRBJ2-5; CDR3nt: TGTGCCATCAGTGATCGAGCGGGAGCTCGAGAGACCCAGTACTTC; CDR3aa: CAISDRAGARETQYF
v_gene: TRBV19; abundance: .; d_gene: TRBD1; j_gene: TRBJ2-7; CDR3nt: TGTGCCACGGCCCCGGGACAGGGGAAGAACGAGCAGTACTTC; CDR3aa: CATAPGQGKNEQYF
v_gene: TRBV7-2; abundance: .; d_gene: TRBD1; j_gene: TRBJ2-7; CDR3nt: TGTGCCAGCAGCTTAGAGAACAGGGGGCGGTACGAGCAGTACTTC; CDR3aa: CASSLENRGRYEQYF
v_gene: TRBV7-9; abundance: few; d_gene: .; j_gene: TRBJ1-1; CDR3nt: TGTGCCAGCAGCTTCGAGGTTGGCACTGAAGCTTTCTTT; CDR3aa: CASSFEVGTEAFF
v_gene: TRBV7-2; abundance: once; d_gene: .; j_gene: TRBJ2-7; CDR3nt: TGTGCCAGCAGCTTATTCGCGGCGGAGCAGTACTTC; CDR3aa: CASSLFAAEQYF
v_gene: TRBV5-1; abundance: .; d_gene: TRBD1; j_gene: TRBJ2-3; CDR3nt: TGCGCCAGCAGCTTGTCGGGACAGAGTGATACGCAGTATTTT; CDR3aa: CASSLSGQSDTQYF
v_gene: TRBV7-2; abundance: .; d_gene: .; j_gene: TRBJ2-6; CDR3nt: TGTGCCAGCAGCTTACAGGGAGCTGGGGCCAACGTCCTGACTTTC; CDR3aa: CASSLQGAGANVLTF
v_gene: TRBV28; abundance: once; d_gene: TRBD2; j_gene: TRBJ2-6; CDR3nt: TGTGCCAGCAGTTTAAGCGGGAGCTCTGGGGCCAACGTCCTGACTTTC; CDR3aa: CASSLSGSSGANVLTF
v_gene: TRBV7-8; abundance: few; d_gene: TRBD1; j_gene: TRBJ1-5; CDR3nt: TGTGCCAGCAGCTTAAGAGGGGGCGTTCAGCCCCAGCATTTT; CDR3aa: CASSLRGGVQPQHF
v_gene: TRBV28; abundance: .; d_gene: TRBD2; j_gene: TRBJ2-3; CDR3nt: TGTGCCAGCAGTTTAACTGGACTAGGAAAACCAGATACGCAGTATTTT; CDR3aa: CASSLTGLGKPDTQYF
v_gene: TRBV5-1; abundance: .; d_gene: .; j_gene: TRBJ1-1; CDR3nt: TGCGCCAGCAGCTTATCGGGGCAGTTGAACACTGAAGCTTTCTTT; CDR3aa: CASSLSGQLNTEAFF
v_gene: TRBV7-2; abundance: .; d_gene: .; j_gene: TRBJ2-1; CDR3nt: TGTGCCAGCAGATTAGGGGGGGCCGATGAGCAGTTCTTC; CDR3aa: CASRLGGADEQFF
v_gene: TRBV19; abundance: few; d_gene: TRBD1; j_gene: TRBJ1-5; CDR3nt: TGTGCCAGTAGGATACAGGGGTCTACTCAGCCCCAGCATTTT; CDR3aa: CASRIQGSTQPQHF
v_gene: TRBV6-1; abundance: .; d_gene: TRBD1; j_gene: TRBJ1-2; CDR3nt: TGTGCCAGCAGTACCGGAGGGACAGCCTATGGCTACACCTTC; CDR3aa: CASSTGGTAYGYTF
v_gene: TRBV2; abundance: .; d_gene: .; j_gene: TRBJ1-1; CDR3nt: TGTGCCAGCAGTCATCCGGGACCGTGGTCGGGGAACACTGAAGCTTTCTTT; CDR3aa: CASSHPGPWSGNTEAFF
v_gene: TRBV10-3; abundance: few; d_gene: TRBD1; j_gene: TRBJ1-6; CDR3nt: TGTGCCATCAAAAGTACAGGGGACTCACCCCTCCACTTT; CDR3aa: CAIKSTGDSPLHF
v_gene: TRBV5-1; abundance: .; d_gene: .; j_gene: TRBJ2-1; CDR3nt: TGCGCCAGCAGCCCGACCCCCATCTCCTACAATGAGCAGTTCTTC; CDR3aa: CASSPTPISYNEQFF
v_gene: TRBV4-1; abundance: .; d_gene: TRBD1; j_gene: TRBJ1-4; CDR3nt: TGCGCCAGCAGCACCTACAGGGGGCTGGGTGAAAAACTGTTTTTT; CDR3aa: CASSTYRGLGEKLFF
v_gene: TRBV6-1; abundance: .; d_gene: .; j_gene: TRBJ2-4; CDR3nt: TGTGCCAGCAGTGAAATGGGGCTTCTACCAACCATTCAGTACTTC; CDR3aa: CASSEMGLLPTIQYF
v_gene: TRBV27; abundance: .; d_gene: TRBD2; j_gene: TRBJ2-2; CDR3nt: TGTGCCAGCAGTTTATTCGGTAGCGGGAGCTACGGGGAGCTGTTTTTT; CDR3aa: CASSLFGSGSYGELFF
v_gene: TRBV28; abundance: .; d_gene: .; j_gene: TRBJ2-7; CDR3nt: TGTGCCAGCAGTTCGGGCTACGAGCAGTACTTC; CDR3aa: CASSSGYEQYF
v_gene: TRBV4-1; abundance: once; d_gene: .; j_gene: TRBJ2-1; CDR3nt: TGCGCCAGCAGCCCACTCACTAGCAACAATGAGCAGTTCTTC; CDR3aa: CASSPLTSNNEQFF
v_gene: TRBV5-6; abundance: .; d_gene: .; j_gene: TRBJ2-5; CDR3nt: TGTGCCAGCAGCCTAAGCTCGGGACTGCTCCAAGAGACCCAGTACTTC; CDR3aa: CASSLSSGLLQETQYF
v_gene: TRBV18; abundance: .; d_gene: .; j_gene: TRBJ2-3; CDR3nt: TGTGCCAGCTCACAGGGACGTGGAGATACGCAGTATTTT; CDR3aa: CASSQGRGDTQYF
v_gene: TRBV6-6; abundance: .; d_gene: .; j_gene: TRBJ1-3; CDR3nt: TGTGCCAGCAGCCTTAACGCCGGAAACACCATATATTTT; CDR3aa: CASSLNAGNTIYF
v_gene: TRBV7-9; abundance: .; d_gene: TRBD1; j_gene: TRBJ1-6; CDR3nt: TGTGCCAGCAGCTCGACAGGGTTGCATTCACCCCTCCACTTT; CDR3aa: CASSSTGLHSPLHF
v_gene: TRBV5-1; abundance: .; d_gene: TRBD1; j_gene: TRBJ2-1; CDR3nt: TGCGCCAGCAGCTTAACACCGGGACAGGGGGACAATGAGCAGTTCTTC; CDR3aa: CASSLTPGQGDNEQFF
v_gene: TRBV7-9; abundance: .; d_gene: .; j_gene: TRBJ2-7; CDR3nt: TGTGCCAGCAGCTTAGGCGGGGTCTACGAGCAGTACTTC; CDR3aa: CASSLGGVYEQYF
v_gene: TRBV6-6; abundance: .; d_gene: TRBD1; j_gene: TRBJ1-1; CDR3nt: TGTGCCAGCAGTCACACCCGGACAGGATTGAACACTGAAGCTTTCTTT; CDR3aa: CASSHTRTGLNTEAFF
v_gene: TRBV11-2; abundance: .; d_gene: .; j_gene: TRBJ1-5; CDR3nt: TGTGCCAGCAGCTGGGAAATTCATCAGCCCCAGCATTTT; CDR3aa: CASSWEIHQPQHF
v_gene: TRBV7-9; abundance: .; d_gene: .; j_gene: TRBJ1-2; CDR3nt: TGTGCCAGCAGCGACAGCGGGGGCTATGGCTACACCTTC; CDR3aa: CASSDSGGYGYTF
v_gene: TRBV7-6; abundance: .; d_gene: .; j_gene: TRBJ2-1; CDR3nt: TGTGCCAGCAGCGGAACTTCCTGGCAGGGATTCAATGAGCAGTTCTTC; CDR3aa: CASSGTSWQGFNEQFF
v_gene: TRBV2; abundance: .; d_gene: .; j_gene: TRBJ1-5; CDR3nt: TGTGCCAGCAGTGAAGCGGGGGATAGCAATCAGCCCCAGCATTTT; CDR3aa: CASSEAGDSNQPQHF
v_gene: TRBV28; abundance: .; d_gene: .; j_gene: TRBJ2-4; CDR3nt: TGTGCCAGCAGTTTAGGGAATACCATAGCCAAAAACATTCAGTACTTC; CDR3aa: CASSLGNTIAKNIQYF
v_gene: TRBV2; abundance: .; d_gene: .; j_gene: TRBJ2-5; CDR3nt: TGTGCCAGCTGCGCGGGGGCTGAGGAGACCCAGTACTTC; CDR3aa: CASCAGAEETQYF
v_gene: TRBV7-9; abundance: .; d_gene: TRBD1; j_gene: TRBJ2-1; CDR3nt: TGTGCCAGCAGCTTAGTGGTCAGGGGGAATGAGCAGTTCTTC; CDR3aa: CASSLVVRGNEQFF
v_gene: TRBV27; abundance: once; d_gene: .; j_gene: TRBJ1-4; CDR3nt: TGTGCCAGCTCCGAGGGCCAGCAATATGAAAAACTGTTTTTT; CDR3aa: CASSEGQQYEKLFF